This is a list of T cell receptor beta chains from one sample in a study of blood T cell repertoires in COVID-19. The data were produced by immunoSEQ multiplex PCR, yet TCRdb's version contains in-frame clones alone and is incomplete. Among 15,000 or so clones listed, roughly 70% were seen once. The specimen was peripheral blood. The receptor source for this set is a man between 60 and 75 years old with acute or convalescent COVID-19. CDR3s include the opening cysteine and the closing phenylalanine or tryptophan. The D gene is left open where the match is weak. Rows may omit the clone size; those that give it use once, few, many or a size class.

CDR3 protein,CDR3 DNA,J gene,D gene,V gene,clone size
CASSLSRRTDTIYF,TGTGCCAGCAGCTTGAGCAGGAGGACGGACACCATATATTTT,TRBJ1-3,NA,TRBV7-9,NA
CASGFRGQGARPYEQYF,TGTGCTAGTGGTTTTCGGGGACAGGGGGCGAGACCCTACGAGCAGTACTTC,TRBJ2-7,TRBD1,TRBV12-5,few
CASSDGVSNQPQHF,TGTGCCAGCAGTGACGGGGTTAGCAATCAGCCCCAGCATTTT,TRBJ1-5,NA,TRBV2,once
CASSLRPGQGEQYF,TGTGCCAGCAGCTTAAGACCCGGACAGGGGGAGCAGTACTTC,TRBJ2-7,TRBD1,TRBV7-3,NA
CASSGSLLNTEAFF,TGCGCCAGCAGCGGTAGCCTGTTGAACACTGAAGCTTTCTTT,TRBJ1-1,NA,TRBV5-1,NA
CASSSTTGIVSTDTQYF,TGTGCCAGCAGCTCGACAACAGGGATTGTGAGCACAGATACGCAGTATTTT,TRBJ2-3,NA,TRBV13,NA
CASSLRTGVGNTIYF,TGTGCCAGCAGCTTAAGGACAGGGGTCGGAAACACCATATATTTT,TRBJ1-3,TRBD1,TRBV7-2,once
CASTNLQGRENTIYF,TGTGCCAGCACCAATTTACAGGGACGGGAAAACACCATATATTTT,TRBJ1-3,NA,TRBV7-9,NA
CATSRVPDKLYNSPLHF,TGTGCCACCAGCAGAGTCCCGGACAAGCTTTATAATTCACCCCTCCACTTT,TRBJ1-6,NA,TRBV15,few
CASSVEGGGSYNEQFF,TGTGCCAGCAGCGTAGAGGGCGGGGGCTCCTACAATGAGCAGTTCTTC,TRBJ2-1,TRBD2,TRBV9,once
CASSLGGRSHEQYF,TGTGCCAGCAGCTTGGGCGGGAGGTCCCACGAGCAGTACTTC,TRBJ2-7,TRBD2,TRBV5-4,NA
CASSLDAGVGANVLTF,TGTGCCAGCAGCTTAGATGCAGGGGTTGGGGCCAACGTCCTGACTTTC,TRBJ2-6,NA,TRBV11-2,NA
CSASETGVEKLFF,TGCAGTGCTAGTGAGACAGGGGTTGAAAAACTGTTTTTT,TRBJ1-4,TRBD1,TRBV20-1,NA
CASSLGGHLSGEQYF,TGTGCCAGCAGCTTAGGGGGACACCTCTCGGGCGAGCAGTACTTC,TRBJ2-7,NA,TRBV7-8,NA
CASSLAQNYGYTF,TGTGCCAGCAGCTTAGCACAGAACTATGGCTACACCTTC,TRBJ1-2,NA,TRBV11-2,NA
CASSPQGAPSYEQYF,TGCGCCAGCAGCCCTCAGGGGGCTCCGTCCTACGAGCAGTACTTC,TRBJ2-7,TRBD1,TRBV5-1,NA
CASSLTERGEQFF,TGTGCCAGCAGTCTAACCGAAAGGGGTGAGCAGTTCTTC,TRBJ2-1,NA,TRBV25-1,NA
CASSKGGGEPSGANVLTF,TGTGCCAGCAGCAAAGGGGGAGGGGAACCCTCTGGGGCCAACGTCCTGACTTTC,TRBJ2-6,NA,TRBV21-1,few
CASTKGLAENNEQFF,TGTGCCAGCACCAAGGGGCTAGCGGAAAACAATGAGCAGTTCTTC,TRBJ2-1,TRBD2,TRBV7-9,NA
CASSEGGHTEAFF,TGTGCCAGCTCGGAGGGAGGGCACACTGAAGCTTTCTTT,TRBJ1-1,NA,TRBV18,NA
CASTPGSGYTF,TGTGCCAGCACCCCCGGGAGCGGCTACACCTTC,TRBJ1-2,NA,TRBV12-3/TRBV12-4,NA
CASSYPFTRTGGYNEQFF,TGTGCCAGCAGTTACCCCTTTACCCGGACAGGGGGATACAATGAGCAGTTCTTC,TRBJ2-1,TRBD1,TRBV6-2/TRBV6-3,NA
CASSLSPMTGSSYNSPLHF,TGTGCCAGCAGTTTATCACCAATGACAGGGAGCTCCTATAATTCACCCCTCCACTTT,TRBJ1-6,TRBD1,TRBV27,NA
CASSTRGRREANTEAFF,TGTGCCAGCAGCACGCGAGGCCGTAGGGAGGCGAACACTGAAGCTTTCTTT,TRBJ1-1,NA,TRBV7-2,NA
CASSLAGSDTQYF,TGTGCCAGCAGTTTAGCCGGGAGCGATACGCAGTATTTT,TRBJ2-3,NA,TRBV12-3/TRBV12-4,once
CASSQEVQGSSYNSPLHF,TGCGCCAGCAGCCAAGAGGTCCAGGGTAGCTCCTATAATTCACCCCTCCACTTT,TRBJ1-6,NA,TRBV4-3,NA
CASSEAGGSNQPQHF,TGTGCCAGCAGTGAAGCAGGAGGGAGCAATCAGCCCCAGCATTTT,TRBJ1-5,NA,TRBV6-1,NA
CASSLVGPGTGNEQFF,TGTGCCAGCAGCTTAGTAGGTCCCGGGACAGGGAATGAGCAGTTCTTC,TRBJ2-1,TRBD1,TRBV11-2,once
CASSQGPGNNQPQHF,TGCGCCAGCAGCCAAGGGCCAGGAAACAATCAGCCCCAGCATTTT,TRBJ1-5,NA,TRBV4-1,few
CASSGHGTGARKLFF,TGTGCCAGCAGCGGACATGGGACAGGGGCGAGGAAACTGTTTTTT,TRBJ1-4,TRBD1,TRBV5-5,NA
CASSFQQGTRSGELFF,TGTGCCAGCAGCTTCCAACAGGGAACTAGGTCCGGGGAGCTGTTTTTT,TRBJ2-2,NA,TRBV7-6,NA
CATSRDRGRLYNEQFF,TGTGCCACCAGCAGAGATCGCGGGAGACTCTACAATGAGCAGTTCTTC,TRBJ2-1,TRBD2,TRBV15,NA
CSVEEARGTEAFF,TGCAGCGTTGAAGAGGCCAGGGGCACTGAAGCTTTCTTT,TRBJ1-1,NA,TRBV29-1,NA
CASSPGTSVYEQYF,TGCGCCAGCAGCCCCGGGACTAGCGTATACGAGCAGTACTTC,TRBJ2-7,TRBD2,TRBV5-1,NA
CSVGGSTDTQYF,TGCAGCGTTGGCGGGAGCACAGATACGCAGTATTTT,TRBJ2-3,NA,TRBV29-1,NA
CASSLEPGQGLSNQPQHF,TGTGCCAGCAGCTTGGAACCGGGACAGGGACTTAGCAATCAGCCCCAGCATTTT,TRBJ1-5,TRBD1,TRBV5-4,NA
CASSLPPRGPVKNIQYF,TGTGCCAGCAGCTTACCTCCGAGGGGGCCGGTCAAAAACATTCAGTACTTC,TRBJ2-4,TRBD1,TRBV7-2,NA
CASSPGQIYEQYF,TGTGCCAGCAGCCCGGGACAGATCTACGAGCAGTACTTC,TRBJ2-7,TRBD1,TRBV7-8,once
CASSGASVGWSGYTF,TGTGCCAGCAGCGGAGCAAGTGTGGGTTGGAGTGGCTACACCTTC,TRBJ1-2,NA,TRBV9,NA
CASTGIVGANVLTF,TGTGCCAGCACGGGGATAGTGGGGGCCAACGTCCTGACTTTC,TRBJ2-6,NA,TRBV2,NA
CASSQNNFGNTEAFF,TGCGCCAGCAGCCAAAACAATTTTGGGAACACTGAAGCTTTCTTT,TRBJ1-1,NA,TRBV5-1,NA
CASSVNAGDTEAFF,TGCGCCAGCAGCGTCAACGCGGGGGACACTGAAGCTTTCTTT,TRBJ1-1,NA,TRBV4-3,NA
CASSFGGQDYGYTF,TGTGCCAGCAGCTTCGGGGGGCAAGACTATGGCTACACCTTC,TRBJ1-2,NA,TRBV5-6,NA
CASASANVLTF,TGTGCCAGCGCGTCGGCCAACGTCCTGACTTTC,TRBJ2-6,NA,TRBV2,NA
CASSVDTGGSTDTQYF,TGTGCCAGCAGCGTAGACACGGGAGGGAGCACAGATACGCAGTATTTT,TRBJ2-3,TRBD2,TRBV9,NA
CASNKDRDPPYDGYTF,TGTGCCAGCAACAAGGACAGGGATCCCCCCTACGATGGCTACACCTTC,TRBJ1-2,TRBD1,TRBV2,NA
CSASVGVNTEAFF,TGCAGTGCTAGTGTAGGGGTGAACACTGAAGCTTTCTTT,TRBJ1-1,NA,TRBV20-1,NA
CASSEQGVENEKLFF,TGTGCCAGCAGCGAACAGGGGGTTGAGAATGAAAAACTGTTTTTT,TRBJ1-4,TRBD1,TRBV7-6,NA
CASSSGTAAYEQYF,TGCGCCAGCAGCTCTGGGACAGCAGCCTACGAGCAGTACTTC,TRBJ2-7,TRBD1,TRBV5-1,NA
CATSRERTRSINQPQHF,TGTGCCACCAGCAGAGAAAGGACTCGTAGTATCAATCAGCCCCAGCATTTT,TRBJ1-5,NA,TRBV15,NA